This TCR beta chain was captured by sequencing in a study of blood T cell repertoires in COVID-19. At the level of the study: Collection of acute and convalescent COVID-19 samples took place in the United States, Italy and Spain. The cDNA or gDNA used as material had been derived from T cells, B-cell-depleted T cells, or PBMCs.

Under the authors' procedure: Reference gene primer amplification gave estimated nucleated cell counts. Sequenced by immunoSEQ multiplex PCR; TCRdb stores in-frame clones only, minus some. V and J calls and clone size are as listed in that table; D and trimming were resolved from the DNA. Of some 100,000 clones listed, 70% to 90% were seen once; the top ten hold around 2%. It was during active infection that Seattle patients were enrolled and then longitudinally followed. Germline CDR1 is SEHNR and CDR2 is FQNEAQ (reference sequence). CDR3 length: 16 residues. J gave up 7 bases and V 5 bases, and 8 bases lay outside the gene matches.

Sequenced: peripheral blood. V and J are TRBV7-9 and TRBJ2-1, with 13 bases that match TRBD2. The sequence derives from a man in his fifties or sixties with COVID-19, enrolled during active disease. This CDR3 is CASSQWTSGGTNEQFF. CDR3 nucleotide sequence: TGTGCCAGCAGCCAATGGACTAGCGGGGGAACGAATGAGCAGTTCTTC.